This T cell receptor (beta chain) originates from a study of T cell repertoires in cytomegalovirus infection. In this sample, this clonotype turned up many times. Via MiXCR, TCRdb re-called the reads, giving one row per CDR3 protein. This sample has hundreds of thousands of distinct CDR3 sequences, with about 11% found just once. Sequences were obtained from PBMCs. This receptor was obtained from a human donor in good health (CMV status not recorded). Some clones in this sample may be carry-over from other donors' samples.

The DNA of the CDR3 is TGTGCCAGCAGCCCATCGACTAGCTTGGGGTACAATGAGCAGTTCTTC. Protein product: CASSPSTSLGYNEQFF. The V and J genes are TRBV7-2 and TRBJ2-1; 7 bases agree with TRBD2. V was pared by 5 bases and J by 4 bases, with 11 bases of the junction left unmatched. The germline V gene encodes CDR1 SGHTA and CDR2 FQGNSA. The CDR3 loop spans 16 amino acids.